Below are 18 T cell receptor beta chains sequenced from a single sample in a study of blood T cell repertoires in COVID-19. Assay: immunoSEQ multiplex PCR; the TCRdb copy retains only in-frame clones and omits some. Seen here are tens of thousands of clones, around four fifths observed once, and the top ten hold 15% to 25%. Sequencing was carried out using peripheral blood. The receptors derive from a man aged 25-45 years with COVID-19, enrolled during active disease.

J is TRBJ2-3 and V is TRBV10-3; 10 bases agree with TRBD1. CDR3 length: 16 residues. V lost 3 bases, J lost 4 bases, and 7 bases stayed unmatched. CDR1 is ENHRY, CDR2 SYGVKD, per germline. The CDR3: CAISEERGTGADTQYF. The CDR3 region has the DNA TGTGCCATCAGTGAAGAGAGAGGGACAGGGGCAGATACGCAGTATTTT.

The chain combines TRBV5-6 with TRBJ1-2; D is uncertain. Per the germline V gene, CDR1 is SGHDT and CDR2 is YYEEEE. CDR3 size: 15 residues. Trimming left V 2 bases short and J 4 bases short, with 15 bases between. The chain's CDR3 is CASSLPQRIGYGYTF. CDR3 DNA: TGTGCCAGCAGCTTACCGCAGAGGATCGGCTATGGCTACACCTTC. Together with reference TRBV5-6 and TRBJ1-2, the CDR3 gives the full variable domain: DAGVTQSPTHLIKTRGQQVTLRCSPKSGHDTVSWYQQALGQGPQFIFQYYEEEERQRGNFPDRFSGHQFPNYSSELNVNALLLGDSALYLCASSLPQRIGYGYTFGSGTRLTVV.

The CDR3 DNA sequence: TGTGCCAGCAGCTTATACCAGCGGTCCACTGGCAATGAGCAGTTCTTC. This sequence encodes CASSLYQRSTGNEQFF. The chain recombines TRBV7-9 with TRBJ2-1, with D possibly TRBD2 on 5 matching bases. V shed 2 bases and J shed 6 bases, with 17 bases lying between them. The CDR3 loop spans 16 amino acids. In germline, CDR1 is SEHNR, CDR2 FQNEAQ (reference sequence).

The chain is built from TRBV19 and TRBJ2-7; TRBD1 agrees at 11 bases. Per germline, CDR1 LNHDA and CDR2 SQIVND (reference sequence). The CDR3 sequence is 14 residues long. V was clipped by 5 bases and J by 7 bases; unmatched bases: 7. CDR3 amino acids: CASSPGQGAREQYF. The CDR3 nucleotides read TGTGCCAGTAGTCCAGGACAGGGGGCCAGGGAGCAGTACTTC.

The J gene is TRBJ2-7, the V gene TRBV7-7; 8 bases align to TRBD1. Trimming at V came to 5 bases and at J to 3 bases, leaving 6 bases not matched to a gene. Germline loops: CDR1 SSHAT, CDR2 FNYEAQ (reference sequence). The CDR3 runs to 14 residues. CDR3 residues: CASSQDRGNYEQYF. In DNA, the CDR3 is TGTGCCAGCAGCCAAGACAGGGGAAACTACGAGCAGTACTTC. Drawing the rest from reference TRBV7-7 and TRBJ2-7, the complete variable domain is GAGVSQSPRYKVTKRGQDVTLRCDPISSHATLYWYQQALGQGPEFLTYFNYEAQPDKSGLPSDRFSAERPEGSISTLTIQRTEQRDSAMYRCASSQDRGNYEQYFGPGTRLTVT.

The chain links TRBV11-3 to TRBJ1-2; D unresolved. V dropped 1 base and J dropped 5 bases, with 8 bases sitting between them. The germline CDR1 and CDR2 sequences are SGHNT and YENEEA. This CDR3 contains 13 residues. CDR3 nucleotide sequence: TGTGCCAGCAGCTTAGCCGACACGTATGGCTACACCTTC. It codes for CASSLADTYGYTF.

V is TRBV4-2 and J is TRBJ2-3, with D possibly TRBD2 on 6 matching bases. The V end was cut by 6 bases, the J end by 1 base, with 20 bases between. Germline CDR1 LGHNA, CDR2 YNFKEQ. CDR3 size: 17 residues. CDR3 DNA sequence: TGTGCCAGCAGTCTAAACGGGAGAAGCTTGGGCACAGATACGCAGTATTTT. Translated: CASSLNGRSLGTDTQYF.

The chain is built from TRBV18 and TRBJ2-1; tentatively, D is TRBD1 (6 bases). The germline V and J ends were trimmed by 1 base and 6 bases, with 13 bases remaining between them. CDR1 and CDR2 from the germline V gene are KGHSH and LQKENI. The CDR3 runs to 15 residues. The CDR3 region is CASSPQGETTNEQFF. CDR3 nucleotide sequence: TGTGCCAGCTCACCACAGGGGGAAACAACCAATGAGCAGTTCTTC.

Only a few counts were recorded for this clone. CDR3 region: CASSLGDRGYEQYF. As DNA, the CDR3 is TGTGCCAGCAGCTTGGGGGACAGGGGCTACGAGCAGTACTTC. The gene calls are TRBV7-9 and TRBJ2-7; 10 bases are shared with TRBD1. Trimming at V came to 3 bases and at J to 3 bases, leaving 2 bases not matched to a gene. The germline CDR1 and CDR2 sequences are SEHNR and FQNEAQ (reference sequence). The CDR3 is 14 amino acids.

The CDR3 spells CASSVNRDGKDYGYTF. In DNA form, the CDR3 reads TGTGCCAGCAGCGTAAACAGGGATGGGAAGGACTATGGCTACACCTTC. The chain combines TRBV9 with TRBJ1-2; D possibly corresponds to TRBD1 (6 bases). The V gene lost 1 base and the J gene lost 3 bases, with 16 bases spanning the gap. This CDR3 has 16 amino acids. Per the germline V gene, CDR1 is SGDLS and CDR2 is YYNGEE.

J is TRBJ1-1 and V is TRBV29-1; a weak D match, TRBD1 (5 bases). Germline CDR1 SQVTM, CDR2 ANQGSEA. The V end was cut by 2 bases, the J end by 1 base, with 17 bases between. This CDR3 region has 16 residues. CDR3 region: CSVEPYWTLENTEAFF. The DNA of the CDR3 is TGCAGCGTTGAACCATACTGGACACTTGAGAACACTGAAGCTTTCTTT.

The chain recombines TRBV24-1 with TRBJ2-1, with D possibly TRBD1 on 5 matching bases. CDR3 length equals 15 residues. The germline V gene has CDR1 KGHDR and CDR2 SFDVKD. Trimming left V 3 bases short and J 7 bases short, with 15 bases between. In DNA form, the CDR3 reads TGTGCCACCAGTGATGCCGGGTGGACATATAATGAGCAGTTCTTC. This sequence encodes CATSDAGWTYNEQFF.

The sample holds one count of this clone. The chain joins TRBV27 to TRBJ1-6; tentatively, D is TRBD1 (5 bases). V lost 5 bases and J 6 bases, leaving 11 bases between the germline ends. Germline V gene data show CDR1 as MNHEY and CDR2 as SMNVEV (reference sequence). This CDR3 region has 14 residues. The DNA for the CDR3 is TGTGCCAGCAGTCCCCAGGGCTTTAATTCACCCCTCCACTTT. This gives the protein CASSPQGFNSPLHF.

V gene TRBV4-2 combines with J gene TRBJ2-7; TRBD1 aligns across 7 bases. The CDR3 is made up of 15 amino acids. V trimming: 0 bases; J trimming: 0 bases; junction bases outside the gene matches: 2. Germline CDR1 LGHNA, CDR2 YNFKEQ. CDR3 DNA sequence: TGTGCCAGCAGCCAAGACAGGGGGAGCTCCTACGAGCAGTACTTC. Its protein is CASSQDRGSSYEQYF.

This clone was picked up one time. V gene TRBV14 combines with J gene TRBJ2-1, with D possibly TRBD2 on 6 matching bases. CDR3 length equals 15 residues. Trimming removed 5 bases from V and 9 bases from J, with 20 bases in between. Looked up from germline, CDR1 is SGHDN and CDR2 is FVKESK. In DNA form, the CDR3 reads TGTGCCAGCAGCGCCTATTGGGGGGAGGAGAGTGAGCAGTTCTTC. This codes for CASSAYWGEESEQFF.

The DNA of the CDR3 is TGTGCCAGCAGCGTTAACGGACAGGGGCAAGAGACCCAGTACTTC. Translating gives CASSVNGQGQETQYF. The V gene is TRBV2, the J gene TRBJ2-5; 9 bases line up with TRBD1. Looked up from germline, CDR1 is SNHLY and CDR2 is FYNNEI. CDR3 length equals 15 residues. Trimming removed 6 bases from V and 2 bases from J; junction bases left unmatched: 7.

The V and J genes are TRBV12-3 or TRBV12-4 and TRBJ1-2; the match to TRBD1 covers 10 bases. The trim removed 6 bases at V and 8 bases at J, leaving 6 bases unmatched. CDR3 length equals 13 residues. This CDR3 is CASRYGQGEGYTF. Written as DNA, the CDR3 is TGTGCCAGCAGATACGGACAGGGGGAAGGCTACACCTTC.

This clone was detected only a few times. The chain employs TRBV5-1 and TRBJ2-2, with 8 bases aligning to TRBD1. CDR1 is SGHRS and CDR2 is YFSETQ in the germline V gene. The CDR3 length is 15 residues. Unmatched junction bases numbered 5, after V lost 6 bases and J lost 1 base. The CDR3 region has the DNA TGCGCCAGCAAGGTTGGGACAGGGAACACCGGGGAGCTGTTTTTT. As protein: CASKVGTGNTGELFF.